This TCR beta chain derives from a study of shared clonotypes between healthy human individuals. Notes on the study in general: Generation probabilities were higher for clonotypes shared across all four sorted-subset donors than for unshared ones.

The V gene end was trimmed by 4 bases and the J gene end by 5 bases; junction bases not matched to a gene: 5. In germline, CDR1 is LNHDA, CDR2 SQIVND (reference sequence). The CDR3 loop spans 14 amino acids. A few counts support this clone. Its antigen is unidentified. Some clones are missing from TCRdb's copy, which holds only in-frame ones; the method was immunoSEQ multiplex PCR. This table has approximately 720,000 clones, around 72% appearing once. What was sequenced was memory CD4+ T cells sorted from blood. The subset here: CD45RA-negative fraction. The receptor comes from a woman between 25 and 40 years old in good health. J is TRBJ2-7 and V is TRBV19, with 10 bases matching TRBD1. CDR3 nucleotides: TGTGCCAGTAGTAGGCGACAGGGGGCTCACGAGCAGTACTTC. This encodes CASSRRQGAHEQYF. Together with reference TRBV19 and TRBJ2-7, the CDR3 gives the full variable domain: DGGITQSPKYLFRKEGQNVTLSCEQNLNHDAMYWYRQDPGQGLRLIYYSQIVNDFQKGDIAEGYSVSREKKESFPLTVTSAQKNPTAFYLCASSRRQGAHEQYFGPGTRLTVT.